The text below deals with one T cell receptor beta chain. The junction differs from germline at one of its ends, possibly a read error. This entry comes from a study of patients and donors after allogeneic stem cell transplantation. One entry per CDR3 protein results from TCRdb running MiXCR on the RT-PCR reads. The repertoire consists of more than 150,000 distinct CDR3 sequences, with around two fifths occurring once and the leading ten covering 33%. The CDR3 length is 11 residues. The germline gives CDR1 SGHAT, CDR2 FQNNGV. This chain uses TRBV11-2 with TRBJ2-1; D is unresolved. Specimen: blood, either unsorted or a sorted T cell fraction (not recorded which). The receptor comes from a human donor who was either an allogeneic HSCT recipient or a stem cell or donor lymphocyte infusion donor (not recorded which). It is not recorded whose cells these are; they may come from a transplant donor. The CDR3 bases are TGTGCCAGCAGCTTAGAGTTCCTTCAGGTCTTC. Its protein is CASSLEFLQVF.